The source of this T cell receptor (beta chain) is a study of OX40 agonist ivuxolimab in advanced cancers. In its sample, this clone was seen once. Antigen: not known. V lost 6 bases and J lost 5, with 17 bases in between. Germline V gene lookup returns CDR1 MDHEN and CDR2 SYDVKM. CDR3 length: 14 amino acids. Study-level points and caveats: What antigens the expanded peripheral T cells recognized was never established. The CD4+ and CD8+ T cells in the blood had expanded clonally by week 6 at 0.1 to 3.0 mg/kg. Individuals who were partial responders at 0.1-3.0 mg/kg had clonal expansion that ranked among the lowest. Among the nonresponders, some also had low normalized T-cell clonal expansion.

Libraries were prepared by immunoSEQ multiplex PCR; TCRdb keeps only in-frame clonotypes and omits some of them. Of about 71,000 clones listed, about 91% are singletons. This sample comprised CD4+ or CD8+ T cells sorted from blood, obtained in a trial of the OX40 agonist ivuxolimab. The chain employs TRBV28 and TRBJ2-7; D gene uncertain. This TCR derives from an adult with an advanced solid tumor such as melanoma, head and neck, liver or kidney cancer. As DNA, the CDR3 is TGTGCCAGCAGCCCCGCCTGGCAGGACCACGAGCAGTACTTC. Its translation: CASSPAWQDHEQYF.